What follows are 32 T cell receptor beta chains derived from one specimen sequenced in a study of T-cell reconstitution after alpha-beta-depleted transplantation in children. The authors prepared the TCRbeta library with unique molecular identifiers. MiXCR was run by TCRdb on the PCR reads, yielding one entry per CDR3 protein. This sample has about 980,000 distinct CDR3 sequences, with about 30% found just once. The sequences come from PBMCs, mostly from graft donor cells, collected 360 days after TCRalphabeta/CD19-depleted stem cell transplant. These receptors came from a boy under three years old who had a stem cell transplant for SCID, so the T cells may come from the graft donor.

The chain combines TRBV9 with TRBJ2-2; tentatively, D is TRBD2 (6 bases). This CDR3 has 16 residues. V was pared by 1 base and J by 0 bases, with 10 bases between. Germline values: CDR1 SGDLS, CDR2 YYNGEE. CDR3 DNA: TGTGCCAGCAGCGTACGGGGGTTAACGAACACCGGGGAGCTGTTTTTT. It codes for CASSVRGLTNTGELFF.

The rearrangement uses TRBV20-1 and TRBJ2-1; 10 bases match TRBD2. Germline V lookup: CDR1 DFQATT, CDR2 SNEGSKA (reference sequence). J gave up 2 bases and V 3 bases, and 4 bases lay outside the gene matches. This CDR3 contains 15 residues. DNA for the CDR3: TGCAGTGCTAGGATCGGGACTAGCGCCTACAATGAGCAGTTCTTC. Translation gives CSARIGTSAYNEQFF.

This clonotype was counted only a few times. The J gene is TRBJ2-7, the V gene TRBV7-2; 8 nucleotides agree with TRBD1. Germline V gene lookup returns CDR1 SGHTA and CDR2 FQGNSA. The CDR3 totals 16 residues. J gave up 2 bases and V 5 bases, and 11 bases lay outside the gene matches. CDR3 loop: CASSPRPGTGAYEQYF. The CDR3 bases are TGTGCCAGCAGCCCACGTCCCGGGACAGGAGCCTACGAGCAGTACTTC.

The CDR3 region is CASSYLPGNTGELFF. The DNA of the CDR3 is TGTGCCAGCAGTTATTTACCAGGGAACACCGGGGAGCTGTTTTTT. The gene calls are TRBV6-5 and TRBJ2-2; no reliable D call. With 3 bases removed from V and 1 base from J, the gap between germline ends came to 9 bases. In germline, CDR1 is MNHEY, CDR2 SVGAGI. This CDR3 contains 15 residues.

This clonotype has more than one count but fewer than ten. The chain couples TRBV29-1 to TRBJ1-1; weak D call: TRBD1 (5 bases). The CDR3 contains 11 residues. Trimming removed 3 bases at V and 11 bases at J, with 13 bases between. The germline V gene encodes CDR1 SQVTM and CDR2 ANQGSEA. CDR3 region: CSVDGVGEAFF. The CDR3 nucleotides are TGCAGCGTTGATGGAGTAGGGGAGGCTTTCTTT.

The chain employs TRBV6-5 and TRBJ1-2; unclear D gene. V lost 4 bases to trimming and J lost 6 bases, with 18 bases between them. This CDR3 is built from 15 residues. Germline CDR1 and CDR2: MNHEY and SVGAGI. The CDR3 bases are TGTGCCAGCAGTTCCTTTGACGCTTCCCCGGATGGCTACACCTTC. Translated: CASSSFDASPDGYTF.

The sample holds a few counts of this clonotype. The chain uses TRBV7-9 and TRBJ2-3; a weak D match, TRBD1 (5 bases). Germline CDR1 is SEHNR and CDR2 is FQNEAQ (reference sequence). The V end lost 2 bases, the J end lost 2 bases, and 11 bases lay between the germline ends. CDR3 length: 15 amino acids. As DNA, the CDR3 is TGTGCCAGCAGCTTAAGGACGGACATCACAGATACGCAGTATTTT. Translating it yields CASSLRTDITDTQYF.

V and J are TRBV28 and TRBJ1-3; no clear D gene. Trimming took 6 bases from V and 4 from J, leaving 10 bases between them. This CDR3 has 13 amino acids. Germline V gene sequence: CDR1 MDHEN, CDR2 SYDVKM. CDR3 DNA sequence: TGTGCCAGCAGGGTGAATCCGGGAAACACCATATATTTT. This gives the protein CASRVNPGNTIYF.

CDR3 residues: CATSRIDRAQETQYF. The CDR3 bases are TGTGCCACCAGCAGAATAGACAGGGCGCAAGAGACCCAGTACTTC. J is TRBJ2-5 and V is TRBV15, with 7 bases aligning to TRBD1. Germline assignment: CDR1 LNHNV and CDR2 YYDKDF (reference sequence). V shed 2 bases, J shed 2 bases, and the junction held 5 bases outside the gene matches. The length of the CDR3 is 15 residues.

This clonotype was picked up many times. The chain employs TRBV13 and TRBJ2-3, with a weak D call TRBD2 (5 bases). V was cut by 4 bases and J by 1 base, with 18 bases left in between. The CDR3 runs 17 residues. Germline V gives CDR1 PRHDT, CDR2 FYEKMQ (reference sequence). As DNA, the CDR3 is TGTGCCAGCAGCTGGCAATTGATCCCCGGGGGCACAGATACGCAGTATTTT. Its translation: CASSWQLIPGGTDTQYF.

This rearrangement joins TRBV28 to TRBJ2-7; the D gene is possibly TRBD1 (5 bases). Germline CDR1 and CDR2: MDHEN and SYDVKM. The CDR3 length is 13 residues. The V end lost 8 bases, the J end lost 7 bases, and 18 bases lay between the germline ends. The CDR3 here is CASRWAGSWEQYF. The CDR3 nucleotides are TGTGCCAGCCGGTGGGCAGGGTCGTGGGAGCAGTACTTC.

The rearrangement links TRBV24-1 to TRBJ2-1; D might be TRBD1 or TRBD2, each matching 5 bases. The CDR3 covers 16 residues. V was cut by 6 bases and J by 3 bases, with 17 bases left in between. Germline V CDR1 and CDR2: KGHDR, SFDVKD. The CDR3 here is CATSPGGQPLYNEQFF. Here the CDR3 DNA reads TGTGCCACCAGTCCTGGGGGTCAACCGCTCTACAATGAGCAGTTCTTC.

The chain couples TRBV4-2 to TRBJ2-1, with TRBD2 matching over 7 bases. The CDR3 covers 15 residues. Per germline, CDR1 LGHNA and CDR2 YNFKEQ. Trimming cost V 3 bases and J 9 bases; bases outside gene matches: 11. Here the CDR3 reads CASSQGGTDFGEQFF. For the CDR3, the DNA is TGTGCCAGCAGCCAGGGAGGGACTGACTTCGGTGAGCAGTTCTTC.

This clonotype was found a few times. V usage is TRBV12-3 or TRBV12-4 and J usage is TRBJ2-2, with D possibly being TRBD1 or TRBD2 (6 bases each). V was clipped by 3 bases and J by 7 bases, with 21 bases between them. The CDR3 runs to 17 residues. In DNA, the CDR3 is TGTGCCAGCAGTTTCGCATCCCCGAAGGGGGGCGGCGGGGAGCTGTTTTTT. It specifies CASSFASPKGGGGELFF.

This clonotype was found a few times. This chain joins TRBV20-1 and TRBJ1-2; 9 bases agree with TRBD1. The CDR3 has 15 amino acids. After removal of 3 bases from V and 2 bases from J, the junction contained 7 bases not matched to a gene. The germline CDR1 and CDR2 sequences are DFQATT and SNEGSKA (reference sequence). This CDR3 is CSARGYGQGNYGYTF. Here the CDR3 DNA reads TGCAGTGCTAGGGGCTATGGACAGGGGAACTATGGCTACACCTTC.

The sample holds a few counts of this clonotype. The chain employs TRBV29-1 and TRBJ1-3, with 7 bases lining up with TRBD1. The CDR3 contains 13 residues. Per germline, CDR1 SQVTM and CDR2 ANQGSEA. J lost 2 bases, V lost 6 bases, and 4 bases had no gene match. DNA for the CDR3: TGCAGCGTAAGGACAGGTACTGGAAACACCATATATTTT. Encoded protein: CSVRTGTGNTIYF.

The CDR3 DNA follows: TGTGCCAGCAGTGTCAATCAAGGGAAAGGGGCCCCCCAGCATTTT. This encodes CASSVNQGKGAPQHF. The chain is built from TRBV2 and TRBJ1-5; D may be TRBD1 (5 bases). The germline gives CDR1 SNHLY, CDR2 FYNNEI. Trimming shortened V by 4 bases and J by 10 bases, and 20 bases separated the two germline ends. This CDR3 contains 15 residues.

This clonotype occurred a few times. The V call is TRBV3-1, the J call TRBJ2-1, with 7 nucleotides matching TRBD1. The CDR3 extends over 16 amino acids. Per the germline V gene, CDR1 is LGHDT and CDR2 is YNNKEL (reference sequence). The junction had 11 bases not matched to a gene; V was cut back by 2 bases and J by 7 bases. CDR3 sequence reads: CASSQKPGQYKNEQFF. The CDR3 DNA reads TGTGCCAGCAGCCAAAAGCCGGGACAGTATAAGAATGAGCAGTTCTTC.

V is TRBV5-4 and J is TRBJ2-1, with TRBD2 identical over 9 bases. With V trimmed by 4 bases and J by 8 bases, 13 bases remained unmatched. The CDR3 runs to 16 residues. The germline gives CDR1 SGHNT, CDR2 YYREEE (reference sequence). The CDR3 protein is CASSGVRGGAVDEQFF. Here the CDR3 DNA reads TGTGCCAGCAGCGGGGTTCGCGGGGGGGCCGTCGATGAGCAGTTCTTC.

The rearrangement joins TRBV7-6 to TRBJ2-1; possibly TRBD1 for D (6 bases). Germline CDR1 is SGHVS and CDR2 is FNYEAQ. With 5 bases removed from V and 7 bases from J, the gap between germline ends came to 12 bases. The CDR3 runs 13 residues. The CDR3 DNA is TGTGCCAGCAGCCCACAGGGTTGGAATGAGCAGTTCTTC. This sequence encodes CASSPQGWNEQFF.

The V gene is TRBV7-9, the J gene TRBJ2-3; 7 nucleotides agree with TRBD1. The V and J ends lost 4 bases and 5 bases, in that order; junction bases with no gene match: 24. Germline CDR1 SEHNR, CDR2 FQNEAQ (reference sequence). The CDR3 runs 20 residues. CDR3 DNA: TGTGCCAGCAGCTCCTCCCCATTAGGGGGCACCATCGATACACAAGATACGCAGTATTTT. Translation: CASSSSPLGGTIDTQDTQYF.

The chain recombines TRBV10-3 with TRBJ1-3; tentatively, D is TRBD1 (6 bases). Trimming removed 6 bases from V and 0 bases from J, with 9 bases in between. The germline gives CDR1 ENHRY, CDR2 SYGVKD. The CDR3 has 14 amino acids. CDR3 loop: CAIRTGFSGNTIYF. The CDR3 DNA is TGTGCCATCAGAACAGGGTTCTCTGGAAACACCATATATTTT.

This chain uses TRBV7-9 with TRBJ1-2; D uncertain. V gave up 2 bases and J gave up 3 bases, with 13 bases separating them. The CDR3 is 15 amino acids. Germline V lookup: CDR1 SEHNR, CDR2 FQNEAQ (reference sequence). The CDR3 loop reads CASSLRWLRDYGYTF. The CDR3 region has the DNA TGTGCCAGCAGCTTAAGATGGCTCCGGGACTATGGCTACACCTTC.

The sample holds one count of this clonotype. A clone one base away is much larger, so this may be a read error. The chain recombines TRBV14 with TRBJ2-3, with D possibly matching TRBD1 (5 bases). CDR1 is SGHDN, CDR2 FVKESK, per germline. The CDR3 totals 13 residues. The CDR3 DNA reads as TGTACCAGCAGCCTATACAGGACAGATACGCAGTATTTT. Translation: CTSSLYRTDTQYF.

This clonotype was seen only a few times. This chain links TRBV7-9 with TRBJ2-5; TRBD2 is a possible D gene (6 bases). The CDR3 totals 15 residues. The germline V and J ends were trimmed by 3 bases and 5 bases, with 16 bases remaining between them. Germline V gives CDR1 SEHNR, CDR2 FQNEAQ (reference sequence). CDR3 loop: CASSFTGVEQETQYF. Here the CDR3 DNA reads TGTGCCAGCAGCTTTACGGGGGTTGAGCAGGAGACCCAGTACTTC.

The chain couples TRBV5-1 to TRBJ2-5; TRBD1 matches at 9 bases. Germline lookup yields CDR1 SGHRS and CDR2 YFSETQ. The CDR3 runs 16 residues. Trimming at V came to 1 base and at J to 5 bases, leaving 9 bases not matched to a gene. CDR3 sequence reads: CASSLSRQGVGETQYF. CDR3 in DNA: TGCGCCAGCAGCTTGAGTCGACAGGGGGTTGGGGAGACCCAGTACTTC. Combining the CDR3 with reference TRBV5-1 and TRBJ2-5 gives the whole variable domain KAGVTQTPRYLIKTRGQQVTLSCSPISGHRSVSWYQQTPGQGLQFLFEYFSETQRNKGNFPGRFSGRQFSNSRSEMNVSTLELGDSALYLCASSLSRQGVGETQYFGPGTRLLVL.

This clonotype was detected a few times. V gene TRBV6-5 combines with J gene TRBJ1-1; D unclear. The ends were cut back, 7 bases at V and 0 bases at J, with 3 bases in the middle. Germline V lookup: CDR1 MNHEY, CDR2 SVGAGI. This CDR3 is 11 amino acids long. CDR3 in amino acids: CASTMNTEAFF. The CDR3 DNA reads as TGTGCCAGCACCATGAACACTGAAGCTTTCTTT.

This clonotype was detected only a few times. This chain joins TRBV4-2 and TRBJ2-2; D is undetermined. Trimming removed 1 base at V and 7 bases at J, with 7 bases between. Germline CDR1 reads LGHNA; CDR2 reads YNFKEQ. CDR3 length equals 13 residues. The CDR3 spells CASSQVIDGELFF. As DNA, the CDR3 is TGTGCCAGCAGCCAAGTTATAGACGGGGAGCTGTTTTTT.

This clonotype has only a few counts. V usage is TRBV10-3 and J usage is TRBJ2-7; 9 bases are a match to TRBD1. CDR1 and CDR2 from the germline V gene are ENHRY and SYGVKD. V lost 4 bases to trimming and J lost 3 bases; unmatched junction nucleotides: 7. CDR3 length: 15 amino acids. CDR3 protein: CAISGGDRANYEQYF. Written as DNA, the CDR3 is TGTGCCATCAGTGGGGGGGACAGGGCGAACTACGAGCAGTACTTC.

This clonotype was seen a few times. This sequence joins TRBV29-1 and TRBJ2-7, with 8 bases that match TRBD1. The CDR3 contains 15 residues. The germline V gene encodes CDR1 SQVTM and CDR2 ANQGSEA. V shed 4 bases, J shed 4 bases, and the junction held 12 bases outside the gene matches. The CDR3 nucleotides are TGCAGCGTTGTGATACTTGGACAGGGTGGATACGAGCAGTACTTC. Its protein is CSVVILGQGGYEQYF.

This sequence joins TRBV12-3 or TRBV12-4 and TRBJ2-7, with D perhaps matching TRBD2 (5 bases). V was trimmed by 5 bases and J by 8 bases, leaving 16 bases between them. This CDR3 has 13 amino acids. The CDR3 DNA sequence: TGTGCCAGCAGTACCGTACTAGATCCCCAGCAGTACTTC. This codes for CASSTVLDPQQYF.

This clonotype was seen ten or more times. This chain joins TRBV7-2 and TRBJ1-5; tentative D call: TRBD1 (5 bases). Germline V gene data show CDR1 as SGHTA and CDR2 as FQGNSA. The CDR3 length is 13 residues. Trimming cost V 5 bases and J 4 bases, with 9 bases left between them. The CDR3 DNA follows: TGTGCCAGCAGCCGGGACTTTAATCAGCCCCAGCATTTT. Translation gives CASSRDFNQPQHF.